Below, 2 T cell receptor beta chains from the same sample are listed, as sequenced in a study of identical twins (dated by TCRdb to 2016 to 2017). Receptor libraries were prepared by 5' RACE. The sequencer listed for this sample is Illumina HiSeq 2000. TCRdb reran the public reads through fastp at Q25 and MiXCR, keeping productive beta chains. Rows are unified per CDR3 protein, each entry keeping the most common DNA and genes. In this sample the table shows some 710,000 distinct CDR3 sequences, approximately 6% of which occur a single time. Together, the top ten hold 1.5% to 2% of the sample. Material: naive T cells sorted from blood. The cell subset or site label here, explained by the study, means: cells isolated with a human naive T-cell isolation kit. These receptors were obtained from a man aged 18 to 30 in good health.

This clonotype was counted many times. The gene calls are TRBV11-2 and TRBJ1-4; 8 nucleotides agree with TRBD1. The germline V gene has CDR1 SGHAT and CDR2 FQNNGV. This CDR3 region has 16 residues. J lost 2 bases, V lost 4 bases, and 6 bases had no gene match. CDR3 in DNA: TGTGCCAGCAGCTACGGACAGGGTTTCACTAATGAAAAACTGTTTTTT. Amino acids: CASSYGQGFTNEKLFF.

This clonotype has just a few counts. The chain uses TRBV11-2 and TRBJ2-1; the D gene is possibly TRBD2 (5 bases). Trimming cost V 1 base and J 9 bases, with 22 bases left between them. The CDR3 runs 17 residues. Germline V gene sequence: CDR1 SGHAT, CDR2 FQNNGV. In nucleotides, the CDR3 is TGTGCCAGCAGCTTAGCACACTCGGACGGGGATCGGGGTGAGCAGTTCTTC. It specifies CASSLAHSDGDRGEQFF.